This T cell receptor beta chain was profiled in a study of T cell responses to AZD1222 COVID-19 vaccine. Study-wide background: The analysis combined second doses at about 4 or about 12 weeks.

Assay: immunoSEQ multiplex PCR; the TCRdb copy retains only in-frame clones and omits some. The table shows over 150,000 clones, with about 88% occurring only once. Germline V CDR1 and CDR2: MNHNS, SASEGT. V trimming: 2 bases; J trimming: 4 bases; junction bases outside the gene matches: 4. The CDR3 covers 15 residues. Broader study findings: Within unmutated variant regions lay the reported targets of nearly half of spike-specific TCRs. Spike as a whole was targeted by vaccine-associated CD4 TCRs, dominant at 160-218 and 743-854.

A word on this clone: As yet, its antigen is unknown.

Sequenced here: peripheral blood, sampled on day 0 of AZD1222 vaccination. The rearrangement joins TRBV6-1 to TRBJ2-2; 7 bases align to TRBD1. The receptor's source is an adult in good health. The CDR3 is CASSETDRSTGELFF. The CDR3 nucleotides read TGTGCCAGCAGTGAAACGGACAGGAGCACCGGGGAGCTGTTTTTT.